This T cell receptor (beta chain) comes out of a study of control samples from healthy donors and cancer patients. Sequencing used immunoSEQ multiplex PCR; TCRdb keeps in-frame clones, though not all of them. The profile shows about 170,000 clones, 85% to 90% of them singletons. V was pared by 4 bases and J by 9 bases, with 10 bases between. This CDR3 region has 13 residues. Germline CDR1 is MNHEY and CDR2 is SVGEGT. V gene TRBV6-2 or TRBV6-3 combines with J gene TRBJ1-6; TRBD1 is a possible D gene (5 bases). Sequencing was done on a sample of blood. This receptor was identified in a man younger than 45 in good health. The CDR3: CASSLQEFSPLHF. In DNA form, the CDR3 reads TGTGCCAGCAGTTTACAGGAATTTTCACCCCTCCACTTT.